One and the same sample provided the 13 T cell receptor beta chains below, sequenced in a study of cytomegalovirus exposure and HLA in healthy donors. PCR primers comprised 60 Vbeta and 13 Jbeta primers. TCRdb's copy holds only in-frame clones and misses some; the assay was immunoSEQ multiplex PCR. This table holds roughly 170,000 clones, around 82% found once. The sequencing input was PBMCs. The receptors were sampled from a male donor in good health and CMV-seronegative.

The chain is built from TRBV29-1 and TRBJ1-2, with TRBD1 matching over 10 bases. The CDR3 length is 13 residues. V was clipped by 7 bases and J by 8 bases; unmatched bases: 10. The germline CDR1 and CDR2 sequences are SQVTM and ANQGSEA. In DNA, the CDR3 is TGCAGCGCTCAGACAGGGGGCGGCGGCGGCTACACCTTC. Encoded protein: CSAQTGGGGGYTF.

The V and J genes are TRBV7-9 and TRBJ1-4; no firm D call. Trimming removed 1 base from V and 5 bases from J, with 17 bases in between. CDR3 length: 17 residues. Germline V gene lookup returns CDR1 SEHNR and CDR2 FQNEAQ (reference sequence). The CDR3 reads CASSLGSGWQSNEKLFF. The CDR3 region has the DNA TGTGCCAGCAGCTTAGGGAGCGGTTGGCAGAGCAATGAAAAACTGTTTTTT. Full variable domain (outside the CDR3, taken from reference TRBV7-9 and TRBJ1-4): DTGVSQNPRHKITKRGQNVTFRCDPISEHNRLYWYRQTLGQGPEFLTYFQNEAQLEKSRLLSDRFSAERPKGSFSTLEIQRTEQGDSAMYLCASSLGSGWQSNEKLFFGSGTQLSVL.

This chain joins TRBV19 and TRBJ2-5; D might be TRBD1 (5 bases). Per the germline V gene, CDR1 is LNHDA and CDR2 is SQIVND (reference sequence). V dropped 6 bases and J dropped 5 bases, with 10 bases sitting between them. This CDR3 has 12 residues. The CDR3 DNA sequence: TGTGCCAGTAGCGGGCACAGGGAGACCCAGTACTTC. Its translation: CASSGHRETQYF.

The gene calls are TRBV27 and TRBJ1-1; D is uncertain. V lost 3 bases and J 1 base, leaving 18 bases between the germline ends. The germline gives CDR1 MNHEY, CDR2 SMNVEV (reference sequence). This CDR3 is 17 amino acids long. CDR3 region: CASSFWSKTEGNTEAFF. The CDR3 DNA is TGTGCCAGCAGTTTTTGGTCTAAGACCGAGGGGAACACTGAAGCTTTCTTT.

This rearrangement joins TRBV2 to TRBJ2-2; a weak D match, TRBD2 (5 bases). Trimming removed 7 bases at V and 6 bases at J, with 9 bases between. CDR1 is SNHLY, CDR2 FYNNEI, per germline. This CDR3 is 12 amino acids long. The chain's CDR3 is CASNRESGELFF. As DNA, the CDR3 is TGTGCCAGCAATCGGGAATCCGGGGAGCTGTTTTTT.

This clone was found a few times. The CDR3 here is CASSLEGDRGGGTQYF. For the CDR3, the DNA is TGTGCCAGCAGCTTAGAAGGGGACAGGGGTGGAGGTACGCAGTATTTT. J is TRBJ2-3 and V is TRBV7-9; 10 bases match TRBD1. V trimming: 1 base; J trimming: 8 bases; junction bases outside the gene matches: 9. Germline-derived CDR1 and CDR2 are SEHNR and FQNEAQ (reference sequence). CDR3 size: 16 residues. The full variable domain, with the rest looked up from reference TRBV7-9 and TRBJ2-3, is DTGVSQNPRHKITKRGQNVTFRCDPISEHNRLYWYRQTLGQGPEFLTYFQNEAQLEKSRLLSDRFSAERPKGSFSTLEIQRTEQGDSAMYLCASSLEGDRGGGTQYFGPGTRLTVL.

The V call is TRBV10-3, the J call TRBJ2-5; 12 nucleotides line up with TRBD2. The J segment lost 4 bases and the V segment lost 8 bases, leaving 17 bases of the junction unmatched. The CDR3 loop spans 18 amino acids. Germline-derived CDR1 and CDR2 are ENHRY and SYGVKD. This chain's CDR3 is CAIGESEKTSGSRETQYF. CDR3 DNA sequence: TGTGCCATCGGGGAGTCCGAGAAGACTAGCGGGAGCAGAGAGACCCAGTACTTC.

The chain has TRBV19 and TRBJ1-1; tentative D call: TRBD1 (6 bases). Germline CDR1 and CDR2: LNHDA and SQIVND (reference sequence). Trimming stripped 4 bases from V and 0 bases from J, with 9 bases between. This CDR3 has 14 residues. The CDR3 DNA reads TGTGCCAGTAGTAACAGGGAACTGAACACTGAAGCTTTCTTT. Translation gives CASSNRELNTEAFF.

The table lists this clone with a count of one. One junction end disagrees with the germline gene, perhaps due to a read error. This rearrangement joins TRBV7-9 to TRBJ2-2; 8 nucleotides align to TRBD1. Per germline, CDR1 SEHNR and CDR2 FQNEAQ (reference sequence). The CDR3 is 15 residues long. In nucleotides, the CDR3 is TGTTCCAGCAGCGCCCGGACAGGGTTTACCGGGGAGCTGTTTTTT. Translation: CSSSARTGFTGELFF.

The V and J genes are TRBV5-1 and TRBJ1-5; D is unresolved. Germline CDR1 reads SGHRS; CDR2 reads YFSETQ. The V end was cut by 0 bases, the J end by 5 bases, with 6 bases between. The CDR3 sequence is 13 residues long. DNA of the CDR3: TGCGCCAGCAGCTTGGGGTTAGATCAGCCCCAGCATTTT. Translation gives CASSLGLDQPQHF.

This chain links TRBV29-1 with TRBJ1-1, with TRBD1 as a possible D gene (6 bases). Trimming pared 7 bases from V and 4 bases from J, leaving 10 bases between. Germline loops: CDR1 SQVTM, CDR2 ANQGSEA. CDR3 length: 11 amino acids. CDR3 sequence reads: CSARGTTEAFF. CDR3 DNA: TGCAGCGCCAGGGGAACCACTGAAGCTTTCTTT.

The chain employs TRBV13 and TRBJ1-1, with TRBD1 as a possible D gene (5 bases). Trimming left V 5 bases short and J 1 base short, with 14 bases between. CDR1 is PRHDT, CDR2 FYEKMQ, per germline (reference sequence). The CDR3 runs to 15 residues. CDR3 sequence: CASSPWGEGNTEAFF. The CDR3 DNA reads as TGTGCCAGCAGCCCGTGGGGGGAGGGGAACACTGAAGCTTTCTTT.

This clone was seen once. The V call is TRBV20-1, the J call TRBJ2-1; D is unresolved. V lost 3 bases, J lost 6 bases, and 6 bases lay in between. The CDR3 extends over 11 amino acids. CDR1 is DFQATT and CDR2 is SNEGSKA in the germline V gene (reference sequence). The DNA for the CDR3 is TGCAGTGCTAGTCTCGGCAATGAGCAGTTCTTC. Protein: CSASLGNEQFF.